This T cell receptor beta chain was identified in a study of patients and donors after allogeneic stem cell transplantation. From the RT-PCR reads, TCRdb called clonotypes with MiXCR, one entry per CDR3 protein. The repertoire holds about 150,000 distinct CDR3 sequences, with 24% as singletons. The origin of this receptor is a human donor who was either an allogeneic HSCT recipient or a stem cell or donor lymphocyte infusion donor (not recorded which). It is not recorded whose cells these are; they may come from a transplant donor. Sequenced material: blood, either unsorted or a sorted T cell fraction (not recorded which).

The CDR3 nucleotides read TGTGCCAGCAGTTTTAAGCGTGGCACTGAAGCTTTCTTT. Residues: CASSFKRGTEAFF. The rearrangement links TRBV12-3 or TRBV12-4 to TRBJ1-1; no clear D gene. The CDR3 runs to 13 residues. Trimming took 3 bases from V and 4 from J, leaving 9 bases between them.